Sequencing of this TCR beta chain was carried out in a study of blood T cell repertoires in COVID-19. About the study: From T cells, B-cell-depleted T cells, or PBMCs came the material, which was cDNA or gDNA.

TCRdb's copy holds only in-frame clones and misses some; the assay was immunoSEQ multiplex PCR. This table has over 250,000 clones, roughly 80% appearing once. Study members were between about 18 and 100 years old and lived in about two dozen US regions. V lost 0 bases and J lost 2, with 20 bases in between. The V gene's germline CDR1 is LGHDT and CDR2 YNNKEL (reference sequence). The CDR3 loop spans 18 amino acids. The chain carries TRBV3-1 (or the pseudogene TRBV3-2) and TRBJ2-7, with D tentatively TRBD1 (8 bases). The sample taken for sequencing was PBMCs or T cells enriched from blood (not recorded which). The TCR originated in a man aged 40-49 years who had been exposed to COVID-19. CDR3 sequence (DNA): TGTGCCAGCAGCCAAGATTGGACAGGGCTAGCGGTTCCCTACGAGCAGTACTTC. This sequence encodes CASSQDWTGLAVPYEQYF.